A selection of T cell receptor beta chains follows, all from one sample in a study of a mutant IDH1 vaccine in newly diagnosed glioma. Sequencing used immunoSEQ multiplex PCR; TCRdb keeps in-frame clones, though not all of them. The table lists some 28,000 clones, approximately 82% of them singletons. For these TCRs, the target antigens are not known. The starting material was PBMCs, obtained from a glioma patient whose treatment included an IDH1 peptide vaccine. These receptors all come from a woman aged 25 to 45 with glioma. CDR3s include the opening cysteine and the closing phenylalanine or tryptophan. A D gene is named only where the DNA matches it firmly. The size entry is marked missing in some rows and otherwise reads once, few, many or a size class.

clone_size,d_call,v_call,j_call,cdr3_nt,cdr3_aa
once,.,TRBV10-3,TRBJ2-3,TGTGCCATCAGCCGAGGGGGGAACTTAGGCACAGATACGCAGTATTTT,CAISRGGNLGTDTQYF
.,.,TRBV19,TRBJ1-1,TGTGCCAGTAGTGACCGGTTAAACACTGAAGCTTTCTTT,CASSDRLNTEAFF
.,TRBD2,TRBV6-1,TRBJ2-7,TGCCTCAACCGGGGGGTCTACGAGCAGTACTTC,CLNRGVYEQYF
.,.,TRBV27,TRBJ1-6,TGTGCCAGCAGTCACGATCATCGTTCACCCCTCCACTTT,CASSHDHRSPLHF
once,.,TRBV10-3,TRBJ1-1,TGTGCCATCAGTGATCCTTACCTGGAAGCTTTCTTT,CAISDPYLEAFF
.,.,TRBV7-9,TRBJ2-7,TGTGCCAGCAGCTTAATTTCTACGACAGAATTATACGAGCAGTACTTC,CASSLISTTELYEQYF
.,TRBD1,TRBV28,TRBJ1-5,TGTGCCAGCAGTTACGGGGGGGGACAGGGGAATCAGCCCCAGCATTTT,CASSYGGGQGNQPQHF
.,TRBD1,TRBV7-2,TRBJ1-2,TGTGCCAGCAGCTACACAGGGGACTATGGCTACACCTTC,CASSYTGDYGYTF
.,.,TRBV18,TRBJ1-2,TGTGCCAGCTCAACACGTACCGGGAGCCGTTATGGCTACACCTTC,CASSTRTGSRYGYTF
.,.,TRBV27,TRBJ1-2,TGTGCCAGCAGTCCACACACCGCAGACGGCTACACCTTC,CASSPHTADGYTF
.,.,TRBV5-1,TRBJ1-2,TGCGCCACCCCGAAGGAGGGTGGCTATGGCTACACCTTC,CATPKEGGYGYTF
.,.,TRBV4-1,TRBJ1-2,TGCGCCAGCAGCCAAGTCTCCCGCGGGGGATACTATGGCTACACCTTC,CASSQVSRGGYYGYTF
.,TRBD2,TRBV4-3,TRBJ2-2,TGCGCCAGCAGCCAAGTAGCGGGGGGGCCAGGTAACACCGGGGAGCTGTTTTTT,CASSQVAGGPGNTGELFF
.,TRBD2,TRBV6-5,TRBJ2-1,TGTGCCAGCAGTTCCGCGGGGGCTAGCGGGGGGGGTGAGCAGTTCTTC,CASSSAGASGGGEQFF
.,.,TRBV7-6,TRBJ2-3,TGTGCCAGCAGCTTAGCGGGTCCCACAGATACGCAGTATTTT,CASSLAGPTDTQYF
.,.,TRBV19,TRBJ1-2,TGTGCCAGTACCGAAACAGGGAACTATGGCTACACCTTC,CASTETGNYGYTF
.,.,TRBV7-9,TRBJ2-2,TGTGCCAGCAGCTTAGCGTTGGGCGGCGGGGAGCTGTTTTTT,CASSLALGGGELFF
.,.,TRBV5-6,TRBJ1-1,TGTGCCAGCAGCTTGCTCGGAAGCACTGAAGCTTTCTTT,CASSLLGSTEAFF
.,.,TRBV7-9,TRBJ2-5,TGTGCCAGCAGCTTAGGGGTAGGGGCAGAAGAGACCCAGTACTTC,CASSLGVGAEETQYF
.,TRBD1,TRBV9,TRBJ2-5,TGTGCCAGCAGCGCCTCCGAGGGACAGGGACTGGAGACCCAGTACTTC,CASSASEGQGLETQYF
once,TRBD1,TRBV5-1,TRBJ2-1,TGCGCCAGCAGCTTGACAGGGGGCTTTGATGAGCAGTTCTTC,CASSLTGGFDEQFF
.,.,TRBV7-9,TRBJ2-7,TGTGCCAGCAGCTTCCCACTTGGCTACGAGCAGTACTTC,CASSFPLGYEQYF
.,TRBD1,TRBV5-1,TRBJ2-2,TGCGCCAGCAGAGCGACCGGGACAGGGACGACCGAGCTGTTTTTT,CASRATGTGTTELFF
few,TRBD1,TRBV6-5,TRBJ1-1,TGTGCCAGCAGTTACAAACGGACAGGGAGGACTGAAGCTTTCTTT,CASSYKRTGRTEAFF
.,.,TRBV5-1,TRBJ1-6,TGCGCCAGCAGCTCGACAGGTGATAATTCACCCCTCCACTTT,CASSSTGDNSPLHF
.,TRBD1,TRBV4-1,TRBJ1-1,TGCGCCAGCAGGTACAGGGGTTGGACTGAAGCTTTCTTT,CASRYRGWTEAFF
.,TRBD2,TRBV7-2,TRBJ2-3,TGTGCCAGCAGTCCGCGGGGGGCGGATACGCAGTATTTT,CASSPRGADTQYF
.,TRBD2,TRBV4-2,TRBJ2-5,TGTGCCAGCAGCCGGAAGGGGCGGGGGATCCAAGAGACCCAGTACTTC,CASSRKGRGIQETQYF
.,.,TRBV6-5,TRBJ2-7,TGTGCCAGCAGTGATCCGGGACGGAGCTACGAGCAGTACTTC,CASSDPGRSYEQYF
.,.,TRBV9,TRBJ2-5,TGTGCCAGCAGCGTCCTGGGAGAGACCCAGTACTTC,CASSVLGETQYF
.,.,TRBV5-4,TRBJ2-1,TGTGCCAGCAGCTTGCAGGGAGCGGATGAGCAGTTCTTC,CASSLQGADEQFF
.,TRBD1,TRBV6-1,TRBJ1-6,TGTGCCAGCAGTTTCCCGGGACAGGGGGATTCACCCCTCCACTTT,CASSFPGQGDSPLHF
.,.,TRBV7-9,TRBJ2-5,TGTGCCAGCAGCTTAGAGGGCCGGAATAAAGAGACCCAGTACTTC,CASSLEGRNKETQYF
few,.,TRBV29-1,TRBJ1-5,TGCAGCGTCGTGGACTCTTTCGGCAATCAGCCCCAGCATTTT,CSVVDSFGNQPQHF
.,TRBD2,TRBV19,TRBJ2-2,TGTGCCAGTAGTAGACTAGCGGGGAACACCGGGGAGCTGTTTTTT,CASSRLAGNTGELFF
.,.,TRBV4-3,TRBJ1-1,TGCGCCAGCAGCCAAGATCTCTCGGGGCGGGAGGGTTTCTTT,CASSQDLSGREGFF
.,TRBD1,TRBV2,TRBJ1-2,TGTGCCAGCAGTGATCGGGCAGGGGGCTATGGCTACACCTTC,CASSDRAGGYGYTF
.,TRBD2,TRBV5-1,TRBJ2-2,TGCGCCAGCAGCTTGGTCGGGGGGGGCCTCACCGGGGAGCTGTTTTTT,CASSLVGGGLTGELFF
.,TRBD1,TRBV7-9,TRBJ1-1,TGTGCCAGCAGCTCGCCGACAGGGGGGAACACTGAAGCTTTCTTT,CASSSPTGGNTEAFF
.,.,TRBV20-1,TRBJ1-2,TGCAGTGCTAACGGAGCCAGGGTCTCCTTC,CSANGARVSF
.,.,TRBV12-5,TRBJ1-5,TGTGCTAGCGAAATTACAGGGAATCAGCCCCAGCATTTT,CASEITGNQPQHF
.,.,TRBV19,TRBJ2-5,TGTGCCAGTAAGACCCAGTACTTC,CASKTQYF
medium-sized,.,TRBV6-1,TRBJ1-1,TGTGCCAGCAGTACAGGGTCAACGAACACTGAAGCTTTCTTT,CASSTGSTNTEAFF
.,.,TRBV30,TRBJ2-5,TGTGCCTGGCAGCACAACGTAGGGGAGACCCAGTACTTC,CAWQHNVGETQYF
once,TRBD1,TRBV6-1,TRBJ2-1,TGTGCCAGCAGAGACAGGGGCTACAATGAGCAGTTCTTC,CASRDRGYNEQFF
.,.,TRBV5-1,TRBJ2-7,TGCGCCAGCAGCTTGGGCCCCAACTACGAGCAGTACTTC,CASSLGPNYEQYF